This T cell receptor (beta chain) was documented in a study of control samples from healthy donors and cancer patients. V dropped 0 bases and J dropped 4 bases, with 10 bases sitting between them. Germline V CDR1 and CDR2: SGHRS, YFSETQ. This CDR3 spans 15 amino acids. Method: immunoSEQ multiplex PCR; TCRdb's copy keeps in-frame clones and lacks some. The sample contains tens of thousands of clones, over 75% of which appear only once. Material: PBMCs. The source is a woman aged 60 to 75 with lung cancer. J is TRBJ1-4 and V is TRBV5-1, with D possibly TRBD1 on 6 matching bases. The CDR3 DNA sequence: TGCGCCAGCAGCTTGGAACACAGGGATAATGAAAAACTGTTTTTT. It specifies CASSLEHRDNEKLFF.